The clone carrying this T cell receptor (beta chain) was seen more than once but under ten times. The sample belongs to a study of early T cells in non-severe SARS-CoV-2 infection. Study-wide background: Investigators sequenced bulk RNA drawn from unsorted whole blood, and chains remained unpaired.

The CDR3 extends over 15 amino acids. V shed 5 bases and J 6 bases; nucleotides not matched to a gene: 8. Germline V CDR1 and CDR2: SEHNR, FQNEAQ (reference sequence). TCRdb fed the 5' RACE reads into MiXCR, producing one record per CDR3 protein. Of around 62,000 distinct CDR3 sequences listed, 4.9% are singletons. This TCR derives from an adult who was a healthcare worker with PCR-confirmed SARS-CoV-2 infection or an uninfected control (not recorded which). The chain has TRBV7-9 and TRBJ2-1, with 9 positions matching TRBD1. The sample consisted of whole blood. The CDR3 spells CASSKGQGEFNEQFF. The DNA for the CDR3 is TGTGCCAGCAGCAAGGGACAGGGAGAGTTCAATGAGCAGTTCTTC.